This TCR beta chain was sequenced during a study of blood T cell repertoires in COVID-19. The CDR3 is made up of 18 amino acids. Germline CDR1 MNHEY, CDR2 SMNVEV (reference sequence). With 5 bases removed from V and 5 bases from J, the gap between germline ends came to 25 bases. This table comes from immunoSEQ multiplex PCR, and its TCRdb copy is limited to in-frame clones, with some not included. The table includes roughly 400,000 clones, 75% to 90% detected once. Source material: PBMCs or T cells enriched from blood (not recorded which). The receptor was isolated from a man under 40 who had recovered from COVID-19. The chain carries TRBV27 and TRBJ2-4; D might be TRBD1 (7 bases). CDR3 bases: TGTGCCAGCAGTCCAACATCGGGGAGGTGGGACAGCCAAAACATTCAGTACTTC. Protein product: CASSPTSGRWDSQNIQYF.